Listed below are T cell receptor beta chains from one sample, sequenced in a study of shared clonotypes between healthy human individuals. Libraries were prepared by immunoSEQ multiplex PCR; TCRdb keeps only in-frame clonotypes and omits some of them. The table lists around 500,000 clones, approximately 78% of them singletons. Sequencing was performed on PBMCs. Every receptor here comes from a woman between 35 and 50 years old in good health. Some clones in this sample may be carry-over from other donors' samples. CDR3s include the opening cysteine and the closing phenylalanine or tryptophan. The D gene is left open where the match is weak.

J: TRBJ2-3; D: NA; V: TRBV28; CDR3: CASSFSWGLAESTDTQYF
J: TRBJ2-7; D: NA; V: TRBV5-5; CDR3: CASSEDGYEQYF
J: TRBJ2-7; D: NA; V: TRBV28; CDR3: CASSLSYERYF
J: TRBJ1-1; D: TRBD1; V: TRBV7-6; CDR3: CASSPGQGRTEAFF
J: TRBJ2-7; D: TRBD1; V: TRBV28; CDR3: CASSSPGDRHDEQYF
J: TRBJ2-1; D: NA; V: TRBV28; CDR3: CASSLFPRAGLRLAEQFF
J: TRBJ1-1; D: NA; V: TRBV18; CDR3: CASSPLRGRGSATEAFF
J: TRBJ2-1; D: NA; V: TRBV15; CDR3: CATSRGSGDNEQFF
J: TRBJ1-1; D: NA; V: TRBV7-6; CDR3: CASSLPGAFAEAFF
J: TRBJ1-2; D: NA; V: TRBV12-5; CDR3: CASGLPPFSYGYTF
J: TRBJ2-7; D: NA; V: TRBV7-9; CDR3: CASSPPAGQAEQYF
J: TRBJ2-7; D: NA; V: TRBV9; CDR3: CASSLGQQPFYEQYF
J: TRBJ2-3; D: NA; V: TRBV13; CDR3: CASSSRGTDTQYF
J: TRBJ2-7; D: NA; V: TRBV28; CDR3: CASSPPGYEQYF
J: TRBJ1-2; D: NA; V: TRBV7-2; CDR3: CASSSLAGLYGYTF
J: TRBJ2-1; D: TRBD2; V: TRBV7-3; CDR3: CASTKEETGGREQFF
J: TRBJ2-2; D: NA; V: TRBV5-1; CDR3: CASSLAESNTGELFF
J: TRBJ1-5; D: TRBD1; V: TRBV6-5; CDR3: CASRRQGNQPQHF
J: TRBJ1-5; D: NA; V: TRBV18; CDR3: CASSPPGNQPQHF
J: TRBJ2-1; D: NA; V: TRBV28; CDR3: CASSLQGRGNEQFF
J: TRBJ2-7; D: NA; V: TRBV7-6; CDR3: CASSSRPRGRSHEQYF
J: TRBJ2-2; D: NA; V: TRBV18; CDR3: CASSPDFGTANTGELFF
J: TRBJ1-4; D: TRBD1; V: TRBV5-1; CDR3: CASSMGQTATNEKLFF
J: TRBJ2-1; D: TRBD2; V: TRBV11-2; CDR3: CASSLDWLADYNEQFF
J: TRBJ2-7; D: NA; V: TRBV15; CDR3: CATSRGSGSDEQYF
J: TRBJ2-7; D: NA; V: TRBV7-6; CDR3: CASSLVGTYEQYF
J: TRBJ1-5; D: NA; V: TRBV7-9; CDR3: CASSPDANQPQHF
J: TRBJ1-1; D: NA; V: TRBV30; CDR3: CAWSVLRGGWLSNTEAFF
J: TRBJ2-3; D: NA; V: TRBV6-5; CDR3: CASSSSRDTQYF
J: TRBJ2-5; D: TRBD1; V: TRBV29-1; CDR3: CSVTGTGGQRWEEQYF